The present T cell receptor (beta chain) was sequenced within a study of shared T cell receptors in the human thymus. Some clones are missing from TCRdb's copy, which holds only in-frame ones; the method was immunoSEQ multiplex PCR. The sample contains about 660,000 clones, about 90% of which appear only once. CDR1 is LGHNT, CDR2 FRNRAP, per germline. Trimming cost V 5 bases and J 3 bases; bases outside gene matches: 12. This CDR3 contains 17 residues. The sample also formed part of further work on human thymus T cells. That source reports: The people who donated were healthy Finnish babies having corrective surgery for congenital heart defects. Thymus pieces cut out during corrective heart surgery were the tissue that was used. Thymic as well as blood repertoires seemed to favor certain V and J genes unevenly. Reports from related research described highly overlapping thymic repertoires among unrelated individuals.

The sequencing sample was made of thymocytes. The TCR was taken from a boy under two years old with a congenital heart defect. This sequence joins TRBV12-5 and TRBJ1-2, with 10 bases lining up with TRBD1. The CDR3 protein is CASGTPFRDRGYYGYTF. CDR3 bases: TGTGCTAGTGGTACCCCCTTTAGGGACAGGGGATACTATGGCTACACCTTC.